This T cell receptor beta chain was obtained from a study of PD-L1 blockade in urothelial cancer. Whole-study context: Blood was analyzed 3 weeks (second dose) and 6 weeks after treatment start.

This CDR3 contains 13 residues. V was pared by 4 bases and J by 7 bases, with 7 bases of the junction left unmatched. The germline gives CDR1 SQVTM, CDR2 ANQGSEA. Method: immunoSEQ multiplex PCR; TCRdb's copy keeps in-frame clones and lacks some. The sample shows tens of thousands of clones, 91% of them seen only once. The time point here: peripheral blood 6 weeks after treatment start. The count of this clone is one. This rearrangement joins TRBV29-1 to TRBJ2-1; 7 nucleotides agree with TRBD2. This TCR derives from a woman aged 60 to 75 with urothelial cancer. The source was PBMCs, collected around atezolizumab (anti-PD-L1) treatment. DNA of the CDR3: TGCAGCGTTGTATGGGGAGGGCCAAATGAGCAGTTCTTC. It codes for CSVVWGGPNEQFF.